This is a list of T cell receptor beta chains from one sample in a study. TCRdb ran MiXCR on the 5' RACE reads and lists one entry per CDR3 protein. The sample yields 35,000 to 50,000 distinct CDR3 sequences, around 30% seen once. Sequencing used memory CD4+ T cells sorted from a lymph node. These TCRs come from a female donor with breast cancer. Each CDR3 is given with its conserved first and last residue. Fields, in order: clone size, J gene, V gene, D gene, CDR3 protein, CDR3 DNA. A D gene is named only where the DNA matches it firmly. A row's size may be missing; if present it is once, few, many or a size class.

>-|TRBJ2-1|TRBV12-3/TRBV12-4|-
CASSLGQGRFNEQFF
TGTGCCAGCAGTTTAGGGCAGGGACGTTTCAATGAGCAGTTCTTC
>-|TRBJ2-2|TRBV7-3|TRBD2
CASGRTSSSGGELFF
TGTGCCAGCGGACGGACTAGCTCCTCTGGAGGGGAGCTGTTTTTT
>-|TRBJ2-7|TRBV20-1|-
CSALGRRTPYEQYF
TGCAGTGCGTTGGGTAGGAGAACCCCCTACGAGCAGTACTTC
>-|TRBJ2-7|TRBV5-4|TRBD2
CASSLEASGGSSSYEQYF
TGTGCCAGCAGCTTGGAGGCTAGCGGGGGTTCGAGCTCCTACGAGCAGTACTTC
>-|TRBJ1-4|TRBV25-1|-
CASSEPTATNEKLFF
TGTGCCAGCAGTGAACCGACAGCAACTAATGAAAAACTGTTTTTT
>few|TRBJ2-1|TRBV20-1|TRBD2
CSAPDYRAGNEQFF
TGCAGTGCCCCCGACTATCGAGCGGGGAATGAGCAGTTCTTC
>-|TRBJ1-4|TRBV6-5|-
CASSYRGQHEKLFF
TGTGCCAGCAGTTACCGGGGACAACATGAAAAACTGTTTTTT
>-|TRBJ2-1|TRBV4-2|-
CASSQDSSGIDEQFF
TGTGCCAGCAGCCAAGACTCTAGTGGTATCGATGAGCAGTTCTTC
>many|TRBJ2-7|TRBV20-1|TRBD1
CSADNPGQDYEQYF
TGCAGTGCTGACAATCCGGGACAGGATTACGAGCAGTACTTC
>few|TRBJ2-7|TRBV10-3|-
CAVRDNYEQYF
TGTGCCGTCCGGGACAACTACGAGCAGTACTTC
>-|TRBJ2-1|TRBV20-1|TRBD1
CSAPDRVGNEQFF
TGCAGTGCACCAGACAGGGTCGGCAATGAGCAGTTCTTC
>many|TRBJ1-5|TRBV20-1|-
CSVNREYNQPQHF
TGCAGTGTGAACAGGGAGTACAATCAGCCCCAGCATTTT
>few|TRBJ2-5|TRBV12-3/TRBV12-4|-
CASSLQAKETQYF
TGTGCCAGCAGTTTACAGGCAAAAGAGACCCAGTACTTC
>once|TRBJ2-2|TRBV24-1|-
CATSDWAGFGELFF
TGTGCCACCAGTGATTGGGCAGGTTTCGGGGAGCTGTTTTTT
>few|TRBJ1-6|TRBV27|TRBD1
CASSYRGYSGSPLHF
TGTGCCAGCAGCTACAGGGGTTACAGCGGTTCACCCCTCCACTTT
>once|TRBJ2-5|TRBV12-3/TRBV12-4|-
CASSLVGNSGQETQYF
TGTGCCAGCAGTTTAGTGGGCAATTCTGGTCAAGAGACCCAGTACTTC
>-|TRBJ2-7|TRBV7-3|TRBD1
CASSATGGSGYEQYF
TGTGCCAGCAGCGCAACAGGGGGCTCTGGCTACGAGCAGTACTTC
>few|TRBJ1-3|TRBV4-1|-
CASSQGGNTIYF
TGCGCCAGCAGCCAAGGGGGAAACACCATATATTTT
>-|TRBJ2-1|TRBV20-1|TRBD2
CSARAPLAGVYNEQFF
TGCAGTGCTAGAGCCCCACTAGCGGGAGTCTACAATGAGCAGTTCTTC
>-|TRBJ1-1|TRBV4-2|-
CASSHPAVGTEAFF
TGTGCCAGCAGCCACCCCGCCGTGGGCACTGAAGCTTTCTTT
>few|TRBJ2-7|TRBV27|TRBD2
CASRKREGHYEQYF
TGTGCCAGCAGAAAACGGGAGGGTCACTACGAGCAGTACTTC
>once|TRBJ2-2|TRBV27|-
CASSSRLGGELFF
TGTGCCAGCAGTTCCCGACTGGGCGGGGAGCTGTTTTTT
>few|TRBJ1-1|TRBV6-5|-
CASSYMLNTEAFF
TGTGCCAGCAGTTATATGCTGAACACTGAAGCTTTCTTT
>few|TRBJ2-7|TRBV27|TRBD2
CASSLSVLAGASPYEQYF
TGTGCCAGCAGTTTATCGGTGCTAGCGGGGGCCTCTCCCTACGAGCAGTACTTC
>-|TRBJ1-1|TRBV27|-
CASSLRAGELRTEAFF
TGTGCCAGCAGTCTGAGGGCAGGGGAACTGCGAACTGAAGCTTTCTTT
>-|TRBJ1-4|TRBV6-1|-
CASMEPVSEKLFF
TGTGCCAGCATGGAGCCTGTGAGTGAAAAACTGTTTTTT
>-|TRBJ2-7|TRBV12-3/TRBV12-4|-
CASSGAGMTAYEQYF
TGTGCCAGCAGTGGGGCCGGGATGACCGCCTACGAGCAGTACTTC
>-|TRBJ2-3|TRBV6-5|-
CASSSQVSTDTQYF
TGTGCCAGCAGTTCACAAGTCTCCACAGATACGCAGTATTTT
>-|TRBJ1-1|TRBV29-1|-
CSVENARGLLGAEAFF
TGCAGCGTTGAAAACGCCCGCGGGTTATTGGGTGCTGAAGCTTTCTTT
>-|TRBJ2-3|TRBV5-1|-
CASRQQGTQYF
TGCGCCAGCAGACAACAGGGTACGCAGTATTTT
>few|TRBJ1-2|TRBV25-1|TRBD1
CASSEGQSIYGYTF
TGTGCCAGCAGCGAGGGACAGAGCATTTATGGCTACACCTTC
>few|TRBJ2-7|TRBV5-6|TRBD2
CASSTRGAGLAGTYEQYF
TGTGCCAGCAGCACCCGGGGAGCGGGATTAGCGGGAACCTACGAGCAGTACTTC
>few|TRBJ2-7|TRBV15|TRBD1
CATSGTGAEQYF
TGTGCCACTTCCGGGACAGGGGCCGAGCAGTACTTC
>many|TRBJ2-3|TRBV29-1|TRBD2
CSARGASGSPDTQYF
TGCAGCGCCCGAGGGGCTAGCGGGAGCCCAGATACGCAGTATTTT
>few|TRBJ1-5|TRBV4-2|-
CASSQGATANQPQHF
TGTGCCAGCAGCCAAGGGGCCACGGCTAATCAGCCCCAGCATTTT
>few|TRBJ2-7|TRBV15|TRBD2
CATSMRLAGGPSSYEQYF
TGTGCCACCAGCATGCGACTAGCGGGAGGGCCGAGCTCCTACGAGCAGTACTTC
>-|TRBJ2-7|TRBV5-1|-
CASTRRGAPYEQYF
TGCGCCAGCACCCGTCGCGGGGCCCCCTACGAGCAGTACTTC